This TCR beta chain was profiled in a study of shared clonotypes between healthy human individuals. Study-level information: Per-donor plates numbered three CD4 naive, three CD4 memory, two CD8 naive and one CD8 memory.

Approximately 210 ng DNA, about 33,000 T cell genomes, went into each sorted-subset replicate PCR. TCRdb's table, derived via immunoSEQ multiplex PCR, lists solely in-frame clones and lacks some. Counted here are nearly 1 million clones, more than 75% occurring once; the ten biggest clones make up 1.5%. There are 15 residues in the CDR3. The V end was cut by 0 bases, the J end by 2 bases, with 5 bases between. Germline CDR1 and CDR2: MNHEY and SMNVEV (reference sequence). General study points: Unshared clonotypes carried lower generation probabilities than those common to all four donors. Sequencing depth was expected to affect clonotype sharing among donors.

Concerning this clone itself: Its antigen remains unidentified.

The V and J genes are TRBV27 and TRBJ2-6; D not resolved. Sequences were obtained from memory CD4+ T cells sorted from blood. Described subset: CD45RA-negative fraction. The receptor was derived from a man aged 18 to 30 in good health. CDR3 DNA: TGTGCCAGCAGTTTATCGCTAGCTGGGGCCAACGTCCTGACTTTC. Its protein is CASSLSLAGANVLTF.